A single sample gave rise to the 8 T cell receptor beta chains below, sequenced in a study of blood T cells in healthy people across ages. The use of a sample-barcoded 5' primer and a J-beta primer mix characterized a second PCR of roughly 6 to 12 cycles. TCRdb reanalysed the 5' RACE reads using MiXCR and keeps one entry per CDR3 protein. This table has some 850,000 distinct CDR3 sequences, roughly 24% appearing once. The sample was also linked to a second study, of T cells of mothers and their children.

Sample: blood. The receptors derive from a boy between 10 and 17 years old in good health.

CDR3 bases: TGTGCCAGCAGCTTAGGTACCGGGAACGGTTCACCCCTCCACTTT. Translating it yields CASSLGTGNGSPLHF. The chain carries TRBV7-9 and TRBJ1-6; D gene uncertain. This CDR3 has 15 amino acids. Trimming took 1 base from V and 9 from J, leaving 13 bases between them. Per germline, CDR1 SEHNR and CDR2 FQNEAQ (reference sequence). Looking up the rest from reference TRBV7-9 and TRBJ1-6 gives the full variable domain: DTGVSQNPRHKITKRGQNVTFRCDPISEHNRLYWYRQTLGQGPEFLTYFQNEAQLEKSRLLSDRFSAERPKGSFSTLEIQRTEQGDSAMYLCASSLGTGNGSPLHFGNGTRLTVT.

The V call is TRBV3-1, the J call TRBJ2-3; tentative D call: TRBD2 (5 bases). With 0 bases removed from V and 8 bases from J, the gap between germline ends came to 9 bases. The CDR3 is 13 residues long. Germline assignment: CDR1 LGHDT and CDR2 YNNKEL (reference sequence). CDR3 protein: CASSQDRRGTQYF. The CDR3 coding sequence is TGTGCCAGCAGCCAAGATCGTCGGGGTACGCAGTATTTT.

The sample holds a few counts of this clonotype. This chain links TRBV28 with TRBJ2-7, with 7 nucleotides matching TRBD1. Germline-derived CDR1 and CDR2 are MDHEN and SYDVKM. V dropped 7 bases and J dropped 2; count of bases not matched to a gene: 11. CDR3 size: 15 residues. The CDR3 DNA follows: TGTGCCAGCATGGGGACAGCCGATTGGACCTACGAGCAGTACTTC. Translating it yields CASMGTADWTYEQYF.

The gene calls are TRBV10-3 and TRBJ2-3; no reliable D call. The germline V gene has CDR1 ENHRY and CDR2 SYGVKD. The CDR3 has 15 amino acids. V lost 3 bases, J lost 0 bases, and 10 bases lay in between. The CDR3 is CAISDSGTSTDTQYF. The CDR3 DNA follows: TGTGCCATCAGTGATTCCGGAACTAGCACAGATACGCAGTATTTT.

The V and J genes are TRBV10-3 and TRBJ2-6, with 8 bases matching TRBD1. J was trimmed by 1 base and V by 8 bases; bases with no gene match: 13. CDR3 length: 18 amino acids. Germline values: CDR1 ENHRY, CDR2 SYGVKD. In DNA, the CDR3 is TGTGCCATCTTACCTACGACAGGGGCCCTTTCTGGGGCCAACGTCCTGACTTTC. The encoded protein is CAILPTTGALSGANVLTF.

About this clonotype itself: Sequence at one end of the junction differs from germline and may be a read error. The V gene is TRBV3-1, the J gene TRBJ2-5; D is perhaps TRBD1 (6 bases). Germline CDR1 LGHDT, CDR2 YNNKEL (reference sequence). This CDR3 has 13 amino acids. The CDR3 protein is CASSPGHQETEYF. The CDR3 DNA is TGTGCCAGCAGCCCGGGACACCAAGAGACCGAGTACTTC.

This clonotype has only a few counts. The rearrangement joins TRBV7-9 to TRBJ2-1; D uncertain. From germline, CDR1 is SEHNR and CDR2 FQNEAQ (reference sequence). The CDR3 extends over 13 amino acids. Deletions cut 8 bases from V and 2 bases from J, with 10 bases between. CDR3 loop: CASGTSTYNEQFF. DNA for the CDR3: TGTGCCAGCGGCACATCGACCTACAATGAGCAGTTCTTC.

Here the CDR3 reads CASSQGRGLAGTRGEQYF. CDR3 DNA: TGTGCCAGCAGCCAAGGTCGCGGACTAGCGGGGACCCGGGGCGAGCAGTACTTC. V is TRBV4-2 and J is TRBJ2-7; 12 nucleotides match TRBD2. CDR3 length: 18 amino acids. Trimming took 1 base from V and 6 from J; bases not matched to a gene: 13. Looked up from germline, CDR1 is LGHNA and CDR2 is YNFKEQ.